This paragraph reports one T cell receptor beta chain. Its specific antigen is unknown. Per-base quality was not reported, and no clone a single base away is much larger than it. Sorted unstimulated T cells and proliferating T cells recovered from mixed lymphocyte reactions underwent TCRbeta CDR3 sequencing. Fresh whole blood from nine to eleven HLA-typed healthy donors served as the source for isolating PBMCs. This specimen belongs to a study of siplizumab effects on memory and regulatory T cells (dated by TCRdb to the late 2010s). Background for the entire study: The study examined how the anti-CD2 antibody siplizumab affects alloreactive T-cell subsets in allogeneic mixed lymphocyte reactions built from human PBMCs.

What the work shows at the level of the full study, not this receptor alone: A naive or memory phenotype could not be assigned to roughly 80-96% of proliferating CD4+ or CD8+ clones. Because sequences below about 10^-5 frequency were poorly captured, only a minor fraction of alloreactive clones could be mapped to unstimulated subsets. Of the alloreactive CD4+ clones that could be mapped, the Treg-derived share averaged about 63% with siplizumab compared with under 35% in control reactions. The suppressive function of proliferating Tregs from siplizumab cultures was not functionally confirmed. Siplizumab significantly reduced the cumulative frequency of alloreactive sequences traceable to unstimulated CD4+ memory T cells. Compared with memory T cells, unstimulated naive T cells appeared more diverse, and naive cells seemed to make a substantial contribution to the alloresponse.

V loses 7 bases of germline sequence and J loses 8 bases, and the interval between the two ends is 14 bases. Reading from cysteine to phenylalanine, the CDR3 counts 12 amino acids. The kept DNA is CDR3 alone, 36 bases in frame from the first base. For CDR1 and CDR2, the germline V gene lists MDHEN and SYDVKM. The library came from the immunoSEQ multiplex PCR assay. Roughly 100,000 TCR templates per sample were assayed on the deep sequencing platform. Genomic DNA extracted from sorted T cells was used for TCRbeta CDR3 sequencing. The study's own analysis went as follows. The R programming language was used for the clonal analysis of the TCRbeta CDR3 data. Alloreactive CD4+ and CD8+ clones were identified by comparing unstimulated samples to CFSE-low samples taken after the reaction. Alloreactive CD4+ clones were assigned to regulatory or non-regulatory origin by matching sequences to sorted unstimulated Treg and non-Treg repertoires. This is the immuneACCESS table as TCRdb keeps it, with only in-frame sequences that have V and J called. A part of the clones is gone; compared with another copy, unresolved V genes explain less than half, and the rest is unexplained. V and J calls and clone size are those listed in that table; D and trimming were worked out from the DNA. This sample is represented by over 100,000 clones; about 93% of them were singletons. The ten largest clones add up to 0.9% to 1.3% of the sample.

Sequencing was carried out using CD4+ T cells sorted from blood. The source of this sequence is a human donor in good health. The V gene is TRBV28 and the J gene is TRBJ1-2, with the D segment identity uncertain. Read as DNA, the sequence is TGTGCCAGCACTACGGGAGGACTGGGCTACACCTTC. The encoded protein is CASTTGGLGYTF.